This passage covers 30 T cell receptor beta chains from one sample sequenced in a study of T cell repertoires in cytomegalovirus infection. TCRdb called the reads again in MiXCR, with one record for every CDR3 protein. There are 250,000 or so distinct CDR3 sequences in the sample; over 15% occur only once, and around half lies in the top ten. The source material was CD8+ T cells from PBMCs. The receptors stem from a human donor in good health (CMV status not recorded). Some clones in this sample may be carry-over from other donors' samples.

This clonotype was detected a few times. The chain couples TRBV10-3 to TRBJ2-7; TRBD1 aligns across 7 bases. V shed 11 bases and J 5 bases; nucleotides not matched to a gene: 15. CDR1 and CDR2 from the germline V gene are ENHRY and SYGVKD. This CDR3 has 14 amino acids. The CDR3 bases are TGTGCCGTTACCCCGGAACAGGGGTGGAACGAGCAGTACTTC. This encodes CAVTPEQGWNEQYF.

The rearrangement uses TRBV4-1 and TRBJ2-7, with D possibly TRBD2 on 6 matching bases. CDR1 MGHRA and CDR2 YSYEKL come from the germline V gene. The CDR3 sequence is 15 residues long. V shed 4 bases and J shed 4 bases, with 17 bases lying between them. The CDR3 nucleotides are TGCGCCAGCAGCCTCCTTTCGGGGGAAGGATACGAGCAGTACTTC. As protein: CASSLLSGEGYEQYF.

The chain uses TRBV6-1 and TRBJ1-6; 7 nucleotides line up with TRBD1. With 4 bases clipped from V and 10 bases from J, the junction kept 4 bases outside the gene matches. The CDR3 sequence is 13 residues long. Germline V gives CDR1 MNHNS, CDR2 SASEGT. Written as DNA, the CDR3 is TGTGCCAGCAGTGTTGCAGGGGGATCACCCCTCCACTTT. This encodes CASSVAGGSPLHF.

This clonotype showed up many times. The chain combines TRBV6-5 with TRBJ1-4; D possibly corresponds to TRBD1 (6 bases). Trimming removed 1 base at V and 0 bases at J, with 12 bases between. There are 17 residues in the CDR3. Germline loops: CDR1 MNHEY, CDR2 SVGAGI. The DNA of the CDR3 is TGTGCCAGCAGTTACTTCCCGACAGGTCCAACTAATGAAAAACTGTTTTTT. Translation: CASSYFPTGPTNEKLFF.

This clonotype appeared many times. The V call is TRBV7-9, the J call TRBJ2-7; the match to TRBD1 covers 7 bases. The CDR3 is 13 amino acids. V was clipped by 5 bases and J by 2 bases; unmatched bases: 3. Looked up from germline, CDR1 is SEHNR and CDR2 is FQNEAQ (reference sequence). The CDR3 loop reads CASSTQGAYEQYF. For the CDR3, the DNA is TGTGCCAGCAGCACCCAGGGGGCCTACGAGCAGTACTTC.

The chain has TRBV27 and TRBJ2-1, with 11 bases lining up with TRBD2. Germline CDR1 is MNHEY and CDR2 is SMNVEV (reference sequence). The ends lost 6 bases at V and 0 bases at J; junction bases unmatched: 7. The CDR3 sequence is 17 residues long. Here the CDR3 reads CASSSTSGGPSYNEQFF. Written as DNA, the CDR3 is TGTGCCAGCAGCTCAACTAGCGGGGGACCCTCCTACAATGAGCAGTTCTTC.

The V and J genes are TRBV29-1 and TRBJ1-1; D is unclear. Germline V gene sequence: CDR1 SQVTM, CDR2 ANQGSEA. V was clipped by 6 bases and J by 3 bases, with 14 bases between them. The CDR3 runs to 13 residues. The CDR3 DNA reads TGCAGCGTGGGTAGTCCGGGCGACACTGAAGCTTTCTTT. This translates into CSVGSPGDTEAFF.

The J gene is TRBJ2-7, the V gene TRBV28; possible D gene TRBD1, 6 bases. The CDR3 has 13 residues. Trimming took off 7 bases at V and 6 bases at J, with 16 bases between the two ends. Germline V lookup: CDR1 MDHEN, CDR2 SYDVKM. The DNA of the CDR3 is TGTGCCAGCAACTCCAGGGGCTTTGCCGAGCAGTACTTC. Its translation: CASNSRGFAEQYF.

The V call is TRBV19, the J call TRBJ1-2; perhaps TRBD1 as D (5 bases). Per the germline V gene, CDR1 is LNHDA and CDR2 is SQIVND (reference sequence). The CDR3 is made up of 15 amino acids. Trimming removed 2 bases at V and 1 base at J, with 11 bases between. This CDR3 reads CASSIRFDSNYGYTF. The CDR3 DNA sequence: TGTGCCAGTAGTATACGCTTCGACAGTAACTATGGCTACACCTTC.

In this sample, this clonotype turned up many times. This chain joins TRBV7-4 and TRBJ1-1, with unresolved D. The CDR3 totals 13 residues. The V gene lost 5 bases and the J gene lost 6 bases, with 13 bases spanning the gap. Germline values: CDR1 SGHVT, CDR2 SQSDAQ. CDR3 DNA: TGTGCCAGCAGCCCACAATCATCCGCTGAAGCTTTCTTT. Translation: CASSPQSSAEAFF.

The chain has TRBV3-1 and TRBJ2-6; D unresolved. Germline loops: CDR1 LGHDT, CDR2 YNNKEL (reference sequence). Trimming took 0 bases from V and 0 from J, leaving 18 bases between them. The CDR3 totals 20 residues. The CDR3 spells CASSQDLDRTESSGANVLTF. The CDR3, as DNA: TGTGCCAGCAGCCAAGACTTGGATAGGACGGAGAGCTCTGGGGCCAACGTCCTGACTTTC. Full variable domain (outside the CDR3, taken from reference TRBV3-1 and TRBJ2-6): DTAVSQTPKYLVTQMGNDKSIKCEQNLGHDTMYWYKQDSKKFLKIMFSYNNKELIINETVPNRFSPKSPDKAHLNLHINSLELGDSAVYFCASSQDLDRTESSGANVLTFGAGSRLTVL.

This rearrangement joins TRBV13 to TRBJ2-7, with TRBD1 as a possible D gene (5 bases). The CDR3 extends over 13 amino acids. Germline CDR1 PRHDT, CDR2 FYEKMQ (reference sequence). The ends were cut back, 5 bases at V and 2 bases at J, with 10 bases in the middle. Here the CDR3 reads CASSPEDTYEQYF. The CDR3 region has the DNA TGTGCCAGCAGCCCCGAGGACACCTACGAGCAGTACTTC.

CDR3 loop: CSARGLSLEQYF. The CDR3 coding sequence is TGCAGTGCTAGAGGCCTTTCCCTGGAGCAGTACTTC. The V and J genes are TRBV20-1 and TRBJ2-7; no clear D. The V end was cut by 1 base, the J end by 7 bases, with 11 bases between. Germline CDR1 reads DFQATT; CDR2 reads SNEGSKA (reference sequence). This CDR3 has 12 amino acids.

V usage is TRBV11-2 and J usage is TRBJ2-1, with TRBD2 as a possible D gene (7 bases). The V gene's germline CDR1 is SGHAT and CDR2 FQNNGV. The V end lost 3 bases, the J end lost 4 bases, and 19 bases lay between the germline ends. The CDR3 length is 17 residues. The CDR3: CASSFHPAGADYNEQFF. CDR3 DNA sequence: TGTGCCAGCAGCTTCCACCCGGCGGGGGCTGATTACAATGAGCAGTTCTTC.

The chain joins TRBV4-3 to TRBJ2-7, with a possible D match to TRBD2 (6 bases). The CDR3 runs 16 residues. Germline CDR1 and CDR2: LGHNA and YSLEER. The germline V and J ends were trimmed by 3 bases and 5 bases, with 20 bases remaining between them. CDR3 sequence (DNA): TGCGCCAGCAGCCAGGAGGTCGGGAGCGGGCTAGACGAGCAGTACTTC. Residues: CASSQEVGSGLDEQYF.

This clonotype was counted between two and nine times. This chain links TRBV10-3 with TRBJ2-7; D may be TRBD1 or TRBD2 (5 bases each). The V gene lost 1 base and the J gene lost 0 bases, with 16 bases spanning the gap. The length of the CDR3 is 17 residues. The germline V gene has CDR1 ENHRY and CDR2 SYGVKD. This CDR3 reads CAISELDDIGGSYEQYF. For the CDR3, the DNA is TGTGCCATCAGTGAGTTAGATGATATTGGGGGCTCCTACGAGCAGTACTTC.

The chain couples TRBV7-4 to TRBJ1-3; tentatively, D is TRBD1 (5 bases). Germline lookup yields CDR1 SGHVT and CDR2 SQSDAQ. V lost 3 bases to trimming and J lost 1 base, with 7 bases between them. CDR3 size: 14 residues. CDR3 bases: TGTGCCAGCAGCTTCGGGGGGTCTGGAAACACCATATATTTT. Translated, it gives CASSFGGSGNTIYF.

This clonotype showed up many times. This sequence joins TRBV6-5 and TRBJ1-2; a possible D gene is TRBD1 (5 bases). Germline V gives CDR1 MNHEY, CDR2 SVGAGI. Between the trimmed V and J ends, which lost 0 bases and 6 bases, there was a span of 8 bases. The CDR3 sequence is 13 residues long. CDR3 coding DNA: TGTGCCAGCAGTTACTCGACAGCCAATGGCTACACCTTC. This gives the protein CASSYSTANGYTF.

In its sample, this clonotype was seen a few times. The genes are TRBV7-6 and TRBJ2-1; TRBD2 aligns across 8 bases. Looked up from germline, CDR1 is SGHVS and CDR2 is FNYEAQ. This CDR3 has 16 residues. V lost 5 bases, J lost 0 bases, and 6 bases stayed unmatched. The CDR3 reads CASSPSGTSSYNEQFF. The CDR3 bases are TGTGCCAGCAGCCCCTCCGGGACTAGCTCCTACAATGAGCAGTTCTTC.

This clonotype appeared a few times. This chain's CDR3 is CATTGAGVQDTEAFF. CDR3 bases: TGTGCCACCACTGGCGCGGGAGTTCAGGACACTGAAGCTTTCTTT. This chain joins TRBV24-1 and TRBJ1-1; no clear D. Trimming cost V 8 bases and J 3 bases, with 18 bases left between them. Per germline, CDR1 KGHDR and CDR2 SFDVKD. The CDR3 length is 15 residues.

The chain has TRBV29-1 and TRBJ1-2, with 7 bases lining up with TRBD1. With V trimmed by 2 bases and J by 8 bases, 11 bases remained unmatched. The germline gives CDR1 SQVTM, CDR2 ANQGSEA. The CDR3 totals 14 residues. The CDR3 nucleotides read TGCAGCGTTGAATGGAGGGGGCAAACGCGGGGCTACACCTTC. This sequence encodes CSVEWRGQTRGYTF.

This clonotype was recorded a few times. The chain is built from TRBV5-5 and TRBJ2-1; D not resolved. This CDR3 is built from 15 residues. Trimming pared 0 bases from V and 3 bases from J, leaving 10 bases between. Germline CDR1 reads SGHKS; CDR2 reads YYEKEE (reference sequence). For the CDR3, the DNA is TGTGCCAGCAGCTTGGCGGGCCCGGACTACAATGAGCAGTTCTTC. It encodes CASSLAGPDYNEQFF.

The gene calls are TRBV5-6 and TRBJ1-1, with no clear D. The V and J ends lost 4 bases and 3 bases respectively, with 10 bases between them. Germline V lookup: CDR1 SGHDT, CDR2 YYEEEE. The CDR3 extends over 13 amino acids. The CDR3 loop reads CASSQNWDTEAFF. The CDR3 nucleotides read TGTGCCAGCAGCCAAAACTGGGACACTGAAGCTTTCTTT.

This clonotype was counted a few times. The rearrangement joins TRBV7-9 to TRBJ2-7; 9 bases align to TRBD1. J was trimmed by 3 bases and V by 5 bases; bases with no gene match: 17. Germline CDR1 SEHNR, CDR2 FQNEAQ (reference sequence). The CDR3 length is 18 residues. CDR3 region: CASSNGGQGRTKGYEQYF. As DNA, the CDR3 is TGTGCCAGCAGCAACGGGGGACAGGGCAGGACTAAAGGCTACGAGCAGTACTTC. The full variable domain, its missing parts supplied by reference TRBV7-9 and TRBJ2-7, is DTGVSQNPRHKITKRGQNVTFRCDPISEHNRLYWYRQTLGQGPEFLTYFQNEAQLEKSRLLSDRFSAERPKGSFSTLEIQRTEQGDSAMYLCASSNGGQGRTKGYEQYFGPGTRLTVT.

The chain combines TRBV6-5 with TRBJ1-1; possibly TRBD1 for D (6 bases). Germline assignment: CDR1 MNHEY and CDR2 SVGAGI. This CDR3 has 18 residues. The V and J ends lost 0 bases and 0 bases respectively, with 17 bases between them. The CDR3 spells CASSYSGTYYIMNTEAFF. The CDR3 DNA reads TGTGCCAGCAGTTACTCGGGGACATACTATATAATGAACACTGAAGCTTTCTTT.

This clonotype was counted many times. The gene calls are TRBV7-4 and TRBJ1-1; 7 bases align to TRBD1. Germline lookup yields CDR1 SGHVT and CDR2 SQSDAQ. The CDR3 spans 13 residues. After removal of 4 bases from V and 1 base from J, the junction contained 0 bases not matched to a gene. The CDR3 region is CASSWDRNTEAFF. CDR3 nucleotide sequence: TGTGCCAGCAGCTGGGACAGGAACACTGAAGCTTTCTTT. Based on the CDR3 plus reference TRBV7-4 and TRBJ1-1, the full variable domain is GAGVSQSPRYKVAKRGRDVALRCDSISGHVTLYWYRQTLGQGSEVLTYSQSDAQRDKSGRPSGRFSAERPERSVSTLKIQRTEQGDSAVYLCASSWDRNTEAFFGQGTRLTVV.

Notes on this clonotype: This may be a read error, as it is one base from a much larger clone. The chain's CDR3 is CASSPGRAETEYF. CDR3 DNA sequence: TGTGCCAGCAGCCCCGGGCGTGCGGAGACCGAGTACTTC. The chain recombines TRBV7-1 with TRBJ2-5; D call uncertain. TRBV7-1 is placed among ORFs of uncertain function. The length of the CDR3 is 13 residues.

This clonotype was detected only a few times. V gene TRBV6-5 combines with J gene TRBJ2-5, with 9 bases matching TRBD2. From germline, CDR1 is MNHEY and CDR2 SVGAGI. The length of the CDR3 is 16 residues. Germline trimming cut 5 bases from V and 3 bases from J; bases unmatched to any gene: 10. DNA for the CDR3: TGTGCCAGCAGTCCGCCCCCGGGACTAGCTAAAGAGACCCAGTACTTC. Translated, it gives CASSPPPGLAKETQYF.

Only a few counts were recorded for this clonotype. V gene TRBV4-2 combines with J gene TRBJ1-1; D gene ambiguous. V gave up 3 bases and J gave up 3 bases, with 11 bases separating them. This CDR3 is built from 14 residues. CDR1 and CDR2 (germline): LGHNA, YNFKEQ. The CDR3 sequence is CASSHGDSDTEAFF. CDR3 DNA: TGTGCCAGCAGCCATGGGGATTCGGACACTGAAGCTTTCTTT.

V and J are TRBV29-1 and TRBJ2-2; a weak D match, TRBD2 (5 bases). Trimming cost V 4 bases and J 4 bases, with 7 bases left between them. Germline CDR1 SQVTM, CDR2 ANQGSEA. The length of the CDR3 is 12 residues. CDR3 region: CSVAGITGELFF. DNA for the CDR3: TGCAGCGTTGCGGGGATCACCGGGGAGCTGTTTTTT.